The rows below give T cell receptor beta chains drawn from one sample of a study of cytomegalovirus exposure and HLA in healthy donors. The method was immunoSEQ multiplex PCR; TCRdb's version includes in-frame clones alone and lacks a portion of them. The sample holds more than 130,000 clones, around 80% seen once. The sample was PBMCs. The receptors here all came from a man aged 40-50 years in good health and CMV-seropositive. The CDR3 runs from the conserved cysteine through the conserved F or W. A D gene is named only where the DNA matches it firmly. Expanded clones are given a class, and other clones once, few, many or no size at all.

TRBD2,.,TRBV11-2,TRBJ2-7,CASSFSTSGEQYF,TGTGCCAGCAGCTTCTCGACTAGCGGCGAGCAGTACTTC
.,.,TRBV5-4,TRBJ2-3,CASSLVGFQGYTDTQYF,TGTGCCAGCAGCTTGGTAGGATTCCAGGGGTACACAGATACGCAGTATTTT
.,.,TRBV4-3,TRBJ2-5,CASSQKGVWGGETQYF,TGCGCCAGCAGCCAAAAGGGGGTTTGGGGGGGAGAGACCCAGTACTTC
.,.,TRBV11-2,TRBJ1-1,CASSYAGITEAFF,TGTGCCAGCAGCTATGCCGGGATCACTGAAGCTTTCTTT
.,.,TRBV18,TRBJ1-1,CASSPNSMNTEAFF,TGTGCCAGCTCACCGAACAGCATGAACACTGAAGCTTTCTTT
.,.,TRBV5-5,TRBJ2-1,CASSLSAYNEQFF,TGTGCCAGCAGCTTGAGCGCGTACAATGAGCAGTTCTTC
.,.,TRBV29-1,TRBJ2-2,CSVSQGFGGELFF,TGCAGCGTTTCCCAGGGATTTGGCGGGGAGCTGTTTTTT
TRBD1,.,TRBV7-2,TRBJ1-1,CASSLSFGTATEAFF,TGTGCCAGCAGCTTATCCTTCGGGACAGCCACTGAAGCTTTCTTT
TRBD2,.,TRBV4-3,TRBJ2-1,CASSRELAGAYNEQFF,TGCGCCAGCAGCCGAGAGCTAGCGGGAGCCTACAATGAGCAGTTCTTC
.,.,TRBV5-4,TRBJ1-1,CASSLGNRETEAFF,TGTGCCAGCAGCTTGGGCAACAGGGAGACTGAAGCTTTCTTT
TRBD1,.,TRBV6-1,TRBJ2-4,CASSEQGANIQYF,TGTGCCAGCAGTGAACAGGGGGCGAACATTCAGTACTTC
.,.,TRBV13,TRBJ1-2,CASSLGRNYGYTF,TGTGCCAGCAGCTTAGGCAGAAACTATGGCTACACCTTC
.,.,TRBV7-2,TRBJ2-7,CASSLNGERHEQYF,TGTGCCAGCAGCTTAAATGGGGAGCGGCACGAGCAGTACTTC
TRBD2,.,TRBV6-6,TRBJ2-1,CASNSGGPSNEQFF,TGTGCCAGCAACAGCGGGGGTCCTAGCAATGAGCAGTTCTTC
TRBD1,.,TRBV5-4,TRBJ1-1,CASSSGQGTEAFF,TGTGCCAGCAGCTCCGGACAGGGCACTGAAGCTTTCTTT
TRBD1,few,TRBV5-1,TRBJ2-1,CASSPTGSVGEQFF,TGCGCCAGCAGCCCGACAGGGTCCGTGGGGGAGCAGTTCTTC
TRBD1,once,TRBV15,TRBJ1-2,CATSRESDRVVHYGYTF,TGTGCCACCAGCAGAGAATCCGACAGGGTGGTACACTATGGCTACACCTTC
TRBD2,.,TRBV7-8,TRBJ2-7,CASSLLAGGPQAEQYF,TGTGCCAGCAGCTTACTCGCGGGAGGGCCTCAGGCCGAGCAGTACTTC
TRBD2,once,TRBV4-3,TRBJ2-7,CASSQEWTSGANEQYF,TGCGCCAGCAGCCAAGAATGGACTAGCGGGGCAAACGAGCAGTACTTC
TRBD1,.,TRBV7-2,TRBJ1-1,CASSRPGTGDAFF,TGTGCCAGCAGCCGTCCCGGGACAGGGGATGCTTTCTTT
.,.,TRBV10-3,TRBJ2-3,CAIGKGGAQTDTQYF,TGTGCCATCGGGAAGGGGGGGGCCCAGACAGATACGCAGTATTTT
.,.,TRBV13,TRBJ2-5,CASSLNQGREKETQYF,TGTGCCAGCAGCTTAAACCAGGGCAGGGAAAAAGAGACCCAGTACTTC
.,few,TRBV9,TRBJ2-2,CASSVAAGFITGELFF,TGTGCCAGCAGCGTAGCTGCAGGGTTCATCACCGGGGAGCTGTTTTTT
TRBD1,.,TRBV7-9,TRBJ2-2,CASSYTGGITGELFF,TGTGCCAGCAGCTACACAGGGGGCATCACCGGGGAGCTGTTTTTT
TRBD2,once,TRBV6-6,TRBJ2-7,CASSYLAGEYEQYF,TGTGCCAGCAGTTATCTAGCGGGGGAGTACGAGCAGTACTTC
TRBD1,.,TRBV7-9,TRBJ1-4,CASSLGDSKNEKLFF,TGTGCCAGCAGCCTAGGGGACAGTAAGAATGAAAAACTGTTTTTT
.,.,TRBV7-2,TRBJ2-5,CASSRQRQETQYF,TGTGCCAGCAGCCGACAGAGACAAGAGACCCAGTACTTC
TRBD1,once,TRBV2,TRBJ1-1,CASSRTGGREAFF,TGTGCCAGCAGTCGGACAGGGGGCAGGGAAGCTTTCTTT
.,.,TRBV4-1,TRBJ2-2,CASSQVGLDTGELFF,TGCGCCAGCAGCCAAGTGGGGCTGGACACCGGGGAGCTGTTTTTT
TRBD1,.,TRBV2,TRBJ1-5,CASSQGQGAGWRNQPQHF,TGTGCCAGCAGCCAAGGACAGGGGGCGGGCTGGCGCAATCAGCCCCAGCATTTT
TRBD2,.,TRBV28,TRBJ2-5,CASRGSQLAGGPGTQYF,TGTGCCAGTCGGGGATCCCAACTAGCGGGAGGGCCTGGGACCCAGTACTTC
TRBD1,once,TRBV19,TRBJ1-5,CASRGQGNQPQHF,TGTGCCAGTAGGGGACAGGGGAATCAGCCCCAGCATTTT
TRBD2,.,TRBV7-2,TRBJ2-7,CASSLDGRGDEQYF,TGTGCCAGCAGCTTAGACGGGAGGGGGGACGAGCAGTACTTC
.,.,TRBV12-5,TRBJ2-3,CASGGAGGISTDTQYF,TGTGCTAGTGGCGGTGCCGGCGGGATTTCCACAGATACGCAGTATTTT
.,.,TRBV18,TRBJ2-5,CASSADTRETQYF,TGTGCCAGCTCAGCGGACACCCGAGAGACCCAGTACTTC
.,once,TRBV19,TRBJ1-2,CASSQPGGINYGYTF,TGTGCCAGTAGTCAACCTGGGGGGATTAACTATGGCTACACCTTC
TRBD1,once,TRBV19,TRBJ1-4,CASSIAGQGAREKLFF,TGTGCCAGTAGTATCGCCGGACAGGGAGCTCGTGAAAAACTGTTTTTT
.,few,TRBV29-1,TRBJ1-1,CSAASTNTEAFF,TGCAGCGCCGCAAGTACAAACACTGAAGCTTTCTTT
.,.,TRBV6-1,TRBJ1-1,CALRGDNGRTEAFF,TGTGCCCTGCGGGGGGACAACGGGAGGACTGAAGCTTTCTTT
.,.,TRBV9,TRBJ1-3,CASSVGASSGNTIYF,TGTGCCAGCAGCGTAGGGGCCAGCTCTGGAAACACCATATATTTT
TRBD1,.,TRBV9,TRBJ1-6,CASRTGTVNNSPLHF,TGTGCCAGCAGAACCGGGACAGTTAATAATTCACCCCTCCACTTT
TRBD2,.,TRBV13,TRBJ2-3,CASSLGSSGGTDTQYF,TGTGCCAGCAGCTTAGGGAGTAGCGGGGGCACAGATACGCAGTATTTT
TRBD2,few,TRBV19,TRBJ2-1,CASSNGAGGLIYNEQFF,TGTGCCAGTAGTAACGGGGCGGGGGGCCTTATTTACAATGAGCAGTTCTTC
.,.,TRBV18,TRBJ1-5,CASSPPDQPQHF,TGTGCCAGCTCACCCCCGGATCAGCCCCAGCATTTT
TRBD1,.,TRBV5-4,TRBJ2-7,CASSFPRTGDDEQYF,TGTGCCAGCAGCTTTCCTCGGACAGGGGACGACGAGCAGTACTTC
.,.,TRBV27,TRBJ1-1,CASSLQVGVVTEAFF,TGTGCCAGCAGTTTGCAAGTGGGCGTTGTTACTGAAGCTTTCTTT
TRBD2,.,TRBV10-3,TRBJ2-1,CAISGTSGGTIDNEQFF,TGTGCCATCAGTGGGACTAGCGGGGGTACAATAGACAATGAGCAGTTCTTC
TRBD1,.,TRBV6-4,TRBJ2-7,CASSEEGQGHYEQYF,TGTGCCAGCAGTGAAGAAGGACAGGGGCACTACGAGCAGTACTTC
.,.,TRBV4-1,TRBJ1-1,CASSQAGSAGREAFF,TGCGCCAGCAGCCAAGCAGGATCGGCCGGCCGTGAAGCTTTCTTT
.,.,TRBV7-2,TRBJ2-7,CASSAEGRERYEQYF,TGTGCCAGCAGCGCCGAGGGGCGGGAACGCTACGAGCAGTACTTC
TRBD2,.,TRBV10-3,TRBJ2-3,CAISAWREITDTQYF,TGTGCCATCAGTGCTTGGCGGGAGATCACAGATACGCAGTATTTT
TRBD1,few,TRBV11-1,TRBJ1-1,CASSLSLDRGEAFF,TGTGCCAGCAGCTTATCCTTGGACAGGGGAGAAGCTTTCTTT
.,.,TRBV4-3,TRBJ1-1,CASSQDRRGLRIF,TGCGCCAGCAGCCAAGATAGAAGGGGTTTACGTATATTT
.,.,TRBV7-9,TRBJ2-5,CASSLRRGKVEETQYF,TGTGCCAGCAGCTTAAGAAGGGGGAAGGTTGAGGAGACCCAGTACTTC